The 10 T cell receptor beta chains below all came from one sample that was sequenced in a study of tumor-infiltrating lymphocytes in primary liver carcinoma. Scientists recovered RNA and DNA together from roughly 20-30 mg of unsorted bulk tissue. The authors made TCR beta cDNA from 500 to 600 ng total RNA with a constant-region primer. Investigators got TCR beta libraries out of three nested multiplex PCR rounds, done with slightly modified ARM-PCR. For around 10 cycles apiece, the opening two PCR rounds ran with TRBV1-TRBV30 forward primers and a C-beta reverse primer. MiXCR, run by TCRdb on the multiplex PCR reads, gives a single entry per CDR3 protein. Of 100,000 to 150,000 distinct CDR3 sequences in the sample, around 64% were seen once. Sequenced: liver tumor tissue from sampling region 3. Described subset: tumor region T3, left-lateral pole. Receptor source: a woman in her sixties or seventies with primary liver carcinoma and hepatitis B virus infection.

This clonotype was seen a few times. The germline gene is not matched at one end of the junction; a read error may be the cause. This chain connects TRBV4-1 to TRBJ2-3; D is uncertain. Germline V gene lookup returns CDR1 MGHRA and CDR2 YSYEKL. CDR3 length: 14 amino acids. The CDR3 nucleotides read TGCGCCAGTAGCCAAGAATTTTTGGTAGGTACGCAGTATTTT. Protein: CASSQEFLVGTQYF.

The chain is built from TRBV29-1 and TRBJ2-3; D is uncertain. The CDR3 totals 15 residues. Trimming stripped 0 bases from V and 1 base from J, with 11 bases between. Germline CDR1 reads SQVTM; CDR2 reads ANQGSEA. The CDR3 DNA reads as TGCAGCGTTGAAGAGTGGCGAATGGGCACAGATACGCAGTATTTT. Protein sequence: CSVEEWRMGTDTQYF.

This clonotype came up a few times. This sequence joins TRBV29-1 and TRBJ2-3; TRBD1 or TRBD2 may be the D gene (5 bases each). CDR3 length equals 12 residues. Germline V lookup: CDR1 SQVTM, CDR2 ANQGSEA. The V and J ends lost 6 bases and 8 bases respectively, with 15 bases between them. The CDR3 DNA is TGCAGCGTCGCCGTCGGGGCAGGTACGCAGTATTTT. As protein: CSVAVGAGTQYF.

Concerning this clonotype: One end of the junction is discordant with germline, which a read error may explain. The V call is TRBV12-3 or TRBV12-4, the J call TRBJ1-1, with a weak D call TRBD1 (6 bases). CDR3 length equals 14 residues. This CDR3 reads CASTSDSLNTEALF. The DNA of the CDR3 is TGTGCCAGCACCTCGGACAGTCTGAACACTGAAGCCCTCTTT.

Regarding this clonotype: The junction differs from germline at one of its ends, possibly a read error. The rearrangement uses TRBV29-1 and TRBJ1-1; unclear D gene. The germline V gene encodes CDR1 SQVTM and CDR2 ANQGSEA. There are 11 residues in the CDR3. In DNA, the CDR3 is TGCGGCGTAGCCACCGATGATATCGCTTTCTTT. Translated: CGVATDDIAFF.

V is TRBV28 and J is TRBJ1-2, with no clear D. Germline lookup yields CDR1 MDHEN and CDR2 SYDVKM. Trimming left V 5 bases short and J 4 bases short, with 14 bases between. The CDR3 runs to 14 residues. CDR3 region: CASSPRETGYGYTF. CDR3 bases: TGTGCCAGCAGTCCTCGCGAAACTGGCTATGGCTACACCTTC.

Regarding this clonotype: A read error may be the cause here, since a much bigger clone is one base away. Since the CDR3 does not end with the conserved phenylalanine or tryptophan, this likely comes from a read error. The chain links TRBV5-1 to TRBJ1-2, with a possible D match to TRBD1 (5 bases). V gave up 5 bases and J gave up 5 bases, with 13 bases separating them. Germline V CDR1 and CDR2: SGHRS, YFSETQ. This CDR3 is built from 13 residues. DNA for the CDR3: TGCGCCAGCAGAACCGGGACCGGGTATGGCTACACCATC. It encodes CASRTGTGYGYTI.

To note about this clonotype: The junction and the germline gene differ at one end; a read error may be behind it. CDR3: CTSSWTSGAERFF. The CDR3 DNA reads TGTACCAGCAGTTGGACTAGCGGGGCAGAGCGGTTCTTC. V and J are TRBV11-2 and TRBJ2-1; 12 bases match TRBD2. Germline CDR1 reads SGHAT; CDR2 reads FQNNGV. CDR3 size: 13 residues.

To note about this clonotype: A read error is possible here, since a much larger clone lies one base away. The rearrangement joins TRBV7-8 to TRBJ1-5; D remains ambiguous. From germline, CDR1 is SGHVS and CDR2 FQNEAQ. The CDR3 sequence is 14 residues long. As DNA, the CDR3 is TGTGCCAGCAGAGCCGGGTCTAGCAATCAGGCCCAGCATTTT. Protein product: CASRAGSSNQAQHF.

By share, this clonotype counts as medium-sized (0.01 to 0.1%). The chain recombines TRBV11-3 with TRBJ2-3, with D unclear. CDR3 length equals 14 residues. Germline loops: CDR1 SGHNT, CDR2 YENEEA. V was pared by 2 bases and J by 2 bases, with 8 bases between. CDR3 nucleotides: TGTGCCAGCAGCTTACGGAGAAACACAGATACGCAGTATTTT. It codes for CASSLRRNTDTQYF.